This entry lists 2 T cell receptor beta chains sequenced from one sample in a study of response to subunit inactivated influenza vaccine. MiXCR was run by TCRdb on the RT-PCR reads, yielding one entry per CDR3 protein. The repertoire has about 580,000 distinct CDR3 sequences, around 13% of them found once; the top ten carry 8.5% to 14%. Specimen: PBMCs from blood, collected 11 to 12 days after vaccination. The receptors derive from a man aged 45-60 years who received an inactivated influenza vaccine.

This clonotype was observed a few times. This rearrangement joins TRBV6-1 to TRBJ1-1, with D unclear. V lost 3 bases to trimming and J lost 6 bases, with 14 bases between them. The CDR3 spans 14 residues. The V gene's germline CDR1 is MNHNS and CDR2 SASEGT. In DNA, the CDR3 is TGTGCCAGCAGTGATCCCCCGGGTATTCCTGAAGCTTTCTTT. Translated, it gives CASSDPPGIPEAFF.

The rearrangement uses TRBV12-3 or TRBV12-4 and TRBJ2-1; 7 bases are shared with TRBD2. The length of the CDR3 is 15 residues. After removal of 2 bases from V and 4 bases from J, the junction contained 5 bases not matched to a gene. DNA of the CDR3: TGTGCCAGCAGTTTAATGGGAGGGCGTTACAATGAGCAGTTCTTC. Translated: CASSLMGGRYNEQFF.